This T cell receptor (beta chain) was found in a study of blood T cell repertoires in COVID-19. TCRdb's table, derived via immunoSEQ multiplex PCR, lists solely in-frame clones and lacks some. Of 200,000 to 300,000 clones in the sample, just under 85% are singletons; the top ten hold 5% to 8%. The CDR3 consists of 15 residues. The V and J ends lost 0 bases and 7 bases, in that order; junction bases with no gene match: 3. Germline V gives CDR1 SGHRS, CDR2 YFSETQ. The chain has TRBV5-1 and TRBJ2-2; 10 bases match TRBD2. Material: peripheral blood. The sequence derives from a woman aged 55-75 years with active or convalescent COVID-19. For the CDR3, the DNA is TGCGCCAGCAGCTTGGCAGGGACTAGCGTCGGGGAGCTGTTTTTT. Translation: CASSLAGTSVGELFF.